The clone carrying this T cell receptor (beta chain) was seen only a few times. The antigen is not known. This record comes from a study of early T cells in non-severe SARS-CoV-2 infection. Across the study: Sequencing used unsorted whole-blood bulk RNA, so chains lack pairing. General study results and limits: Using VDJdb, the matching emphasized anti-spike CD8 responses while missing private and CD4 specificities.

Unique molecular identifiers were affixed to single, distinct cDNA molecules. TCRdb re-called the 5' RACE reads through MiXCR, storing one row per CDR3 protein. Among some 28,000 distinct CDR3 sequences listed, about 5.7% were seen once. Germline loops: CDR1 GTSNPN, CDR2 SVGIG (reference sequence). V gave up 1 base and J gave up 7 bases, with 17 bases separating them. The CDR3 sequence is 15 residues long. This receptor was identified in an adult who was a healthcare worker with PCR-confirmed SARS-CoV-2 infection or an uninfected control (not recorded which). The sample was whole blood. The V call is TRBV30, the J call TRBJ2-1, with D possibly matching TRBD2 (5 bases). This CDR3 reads CAWSGGPSRGNEQFF. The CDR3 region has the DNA TGTGCCTGGAGTGGAGGGCCTAGCCGTGGGAATGAGCAGTTCTTC.